One and the same sample provided the 12 T cell receptor beta chains below, sequenced in a study of T cell responses to AZD1222 COVID-19 vaccine. Sequenced by immunoSEQ multiplex PCR; TCRdb stores in-frame clones only, minus some. The sample includes around 120,000 clones, around 93% of them seen just once. The material sequenced was peripheral blood, taken 28 days after the second AZD1222 dose. The receptors originated from an adult who received the AZD1222 COVID-19 vaccine.

This clone was seen more than once but under ten times. The rearrangement links TRBV6-5 to TRBJ1-1; D is possibly TRBD1 (5 bases). V lost 2 bases and J 5 bases, leaving 12 bases between the germline ends. CDR3 length: 14 amino acids. CDR1 and CDR2 from the germline V gene are MNHEY and SVGAGI. The CDR3 DNA sequence: TGTGCCAGCAGTTACAAGGTGGGGCGGACTGAAGCTTTCTTT. It is translated as CASSYKVGRTEAFF.

This clone appeared a few times. Distinct nucleotide sequences in the sample also encode this CDR3. The genes are TRBV6-5 and TRBJ2-7, with 7 bases identical to TRBD1. V lost 6 bases, J lost 3 bases, and 8 bases stayed unmatched. This CDR3 is built from 14 residues. Germline CDR1 reads MNHEY; CDR2 reads SVGAGI. CDR3 sequence: CASSRQGSSYEQYF. CDR3 bases: TGTGCCAGCAGCCGACAGGGTTCCAGCTACGAGCAGTACTTC.

The chain combines TRBV4-3 with TRBJ2-2; 7 bases agree with TRBD2. Germline loops: CDR1 LGHNA, CDR2 YSLEER. Trimming at V came to 2 bases and at J to 0 bases, leaving 3 bases not matched to a gene. This CDR3 is built from 16 residues. The CDR3 DNA reads as TGCGCCAGCAGCCAATTTGGACTAGCGAACACCGGGGAGCTGTTTTTT. It yields the protein CASSQFGLANTGELFF.

CDR3 nucleotides: TGTGCCAGTAGTATCCCGACCGGGACAGGGATGAATCAGCCCCAGCATTTT. Amino acids: CASSIPTGTGMNQPQHF. V and J are TRBV19 and TRBJ1-5; 9 nucleotides line up with TRBD1. Germline CDR1 reads LNHDA; CDR2 reads SQIVND (reference sequence). Trimming at V came to 3 bases and at J to 4 bases, leaving 10 bases not matched to a gene. The CDR3 totals 17 residues.

J is TRBJ1-4 and V is TRBV7-9; D is undetermined. CDR3 size: 15 residues. With 1 base removed from V and 3 bases from J, the gap between germline ends came to 9 bases. Germline-derived CDR1 and CDR2 are SEHNR and FQNEAQ (reference sequence). The CDR3 sequence: CASSLEGRSNEKLFF. The CDR3 DNA is TGTGCCAGCAGCTTAGAGGGCAGATCTAATGAAAAACTGTTTTTT.

The gene calls are TRBV7-8 and TRBJ1-1; D is unclear. The CDR3 length is 14 residues. The V gene's germline CDR1 is SGHVS and CDR2 FQNEAQ. V was cut by 4 bases and J by 0 bases, with 9 bases left in between. CDR3 in amino acids: CASSSLGVNTEAFF. DNA of the CDR3: TGTGCCAGCAGCTCTCTGGGAGTGAACACTGAAGCTTTCTTT.

This clone was detected once. The chain carries TRBV19 and TRBJ2-2; 7 positions agree with TRBD2. The CDR3 length is 15 residues. Germline CDR1 reads LNHDA; CDR2 reads SQIVND (reference sequence). The J segment lost 7 bases and the V segment lost 4 bases, leaving 9 bases of the junction unmatched. This CDR3 reads CASSSVAGVGGELFF. CDR3 DNA: TGTGCCAGTAGTAGTGTGGCGGGGGTCGGCGGGGAGCTGTTTTTT.

This chain joins TRBV7-9 and TRBJ2-3; no firm D call. Per germline, CDR1 SEHNR and CDR2 FQNEAQ (reference sequence). The CDR3 is made up of 15 amino acids. The V and J ends lost 8 bases and 2 bases respectively, with 17 bases between them. CDR3 coding DNA: TGTGCCAGCGATCCACTGGATACAAACACAGATACGCAGTATTTT. Translated: CASDPLDTNTDTQYF.

The J gene is TRBJ2-7, the V gene TRBV10-3, with TRBD1 matching 8 bases. Germline CDR1 ENHRY, CDR2 SYGVKD. Losses at the gene ends were 10 bases for V and 6 bases for J; bases not matched to a gene: 8. There are 12 residues in the CDR3. The DNA of the CDR3 is TGTGCCACTCACTCGACAGGGGCCGAGCAGTACTTC. Amino acid sequence: CATHSTGAEQYF.

This clone turned up a few times. V and J are TRBV7-9 and TRBJ2-1, with TRBD1 identical over 7 bases. From germline, CDR1 is SEHNR and CDR2 FQNEAQ (reference sequence). The CDR3 extends over 14 amino acids. V was pared by 3 bases and J by 6 bases, with 5 bases of the junction left unmatched. The CDR3 bases are TGTGCCAGCAGCTTCGACGACAGGGTCAATGAGCAGTTCTTC. This encodes CASSFDDRVNEQFF.

The chain recombines TRBV14 with TRBJ2-1, with D hard to call. The CDR3 contains 14 residues. Germline-derived CDR1 and CDR2 are SGHDN and FVKESK. V dropped 2 bases and J dropped 6 bases, with 11 bases sitting between them. The CDR3: CASSQTTITNEQFF. CDR3 DNA sequence: TGTGCCAGCAGCCAAACCACTATCACCAATGAGCAGTTCTTC.

The chain recombines TRBV2 with TRBJ2-5; 8 bases map to TRBD2. This CDR3 is 13 amino acids long. With V trimmed by 10 bases and J by 5 bases, 9 bases remained unmatched. Germline CDR1 reads SNHLY; CDR2 reads FYNNEI. This CDR3 is CATLLAGGETQYF. The CDR3 DNA is TGTGCCACACTTCTAGCGGGTGGGGAGACCCAGTACTTC.